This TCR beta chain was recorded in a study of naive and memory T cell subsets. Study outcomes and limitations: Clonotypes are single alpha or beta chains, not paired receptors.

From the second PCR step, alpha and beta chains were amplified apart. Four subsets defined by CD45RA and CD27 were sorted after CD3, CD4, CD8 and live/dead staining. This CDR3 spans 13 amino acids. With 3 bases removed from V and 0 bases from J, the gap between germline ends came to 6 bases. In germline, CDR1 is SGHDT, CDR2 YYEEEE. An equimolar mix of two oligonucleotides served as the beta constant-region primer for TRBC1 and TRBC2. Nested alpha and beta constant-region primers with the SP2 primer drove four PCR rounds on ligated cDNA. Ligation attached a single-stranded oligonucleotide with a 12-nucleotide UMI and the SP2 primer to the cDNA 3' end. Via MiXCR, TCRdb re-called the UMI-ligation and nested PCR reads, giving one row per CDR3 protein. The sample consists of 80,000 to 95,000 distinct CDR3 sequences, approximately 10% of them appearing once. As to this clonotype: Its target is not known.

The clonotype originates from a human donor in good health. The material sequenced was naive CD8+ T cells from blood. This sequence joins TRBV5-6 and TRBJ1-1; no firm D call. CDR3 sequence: CASSSILNTEAFF. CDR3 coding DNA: TGTGCCAGCAGCTCGATACTGAACACTGAAGCTTTCTTT.